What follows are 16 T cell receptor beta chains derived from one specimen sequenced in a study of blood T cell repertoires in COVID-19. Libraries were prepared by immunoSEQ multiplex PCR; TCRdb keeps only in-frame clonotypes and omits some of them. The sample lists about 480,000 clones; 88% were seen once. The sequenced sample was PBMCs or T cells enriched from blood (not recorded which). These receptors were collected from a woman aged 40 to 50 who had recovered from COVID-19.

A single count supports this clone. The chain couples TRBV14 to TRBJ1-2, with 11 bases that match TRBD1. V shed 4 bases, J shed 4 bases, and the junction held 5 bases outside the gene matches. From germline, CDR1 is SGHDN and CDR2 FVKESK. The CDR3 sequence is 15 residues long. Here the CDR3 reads CASSPTGTGGYGYTF. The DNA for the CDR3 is TGTGCCAGCAGCCCAACCGGGACAGGGGGCTATGGCTACACCTTC.

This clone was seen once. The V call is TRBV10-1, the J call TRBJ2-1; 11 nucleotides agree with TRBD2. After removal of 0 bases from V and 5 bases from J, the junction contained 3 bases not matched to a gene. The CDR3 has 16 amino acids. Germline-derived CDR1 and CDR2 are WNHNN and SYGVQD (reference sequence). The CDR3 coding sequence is TGCGCCAGCAGTGAGTCCCGACTAGCGGGACACAATGAGCAGTTCTTC. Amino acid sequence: CASSESRLAGHNEQFF.

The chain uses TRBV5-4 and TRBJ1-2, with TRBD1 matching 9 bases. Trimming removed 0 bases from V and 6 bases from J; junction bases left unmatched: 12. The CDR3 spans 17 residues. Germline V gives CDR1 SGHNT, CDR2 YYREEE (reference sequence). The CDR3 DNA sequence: TGTGCCAGCAGCTTGGTGGGAACGGGACAGGGAGGGAATGGCTACACCTTC. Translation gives CASSLVGTGQGGNGYTF.

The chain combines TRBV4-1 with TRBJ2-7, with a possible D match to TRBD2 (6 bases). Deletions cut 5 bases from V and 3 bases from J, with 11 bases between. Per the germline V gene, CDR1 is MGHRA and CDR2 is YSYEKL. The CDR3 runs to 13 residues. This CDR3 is CASSETAGYEQYF. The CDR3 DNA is TGCGCCAGCAGCGAAACAGCGGGCTACGAGCAGTACTTC.

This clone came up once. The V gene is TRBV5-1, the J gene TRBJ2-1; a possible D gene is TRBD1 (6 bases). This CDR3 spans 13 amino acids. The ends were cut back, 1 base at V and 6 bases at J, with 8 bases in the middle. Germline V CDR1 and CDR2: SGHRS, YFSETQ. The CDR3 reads CASSLPGANEQFF. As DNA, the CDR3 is TGCGCCAGCAGCTTGCCAGGGGCCAATGAGCAGTTCTTC. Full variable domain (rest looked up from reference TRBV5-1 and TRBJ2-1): KAGVTQTPRYLIKTRGQQVTLSCSPISGHRSVSWYQQTPGQGLQFLFEYFSETQRNKGNFPGRFSGRQFSNSRSEMNVSTLELGDSALYLCASSLPGANEQFFGPGTRLTVL.

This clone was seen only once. CDR3 protein: CATSRDLTSGRRWTGELFF. The CDR3 bases are TGTGCCACCAGCAGAGATCTGACTAGCGGGAGGAGGTGGACCGGGGAGCTGTTTTTT. This chain connects TRBV15 to TRBJ2-2; 13 positions agree with TRBD2. The ends lost 0 bases at V and 5 bases at J; junction bases unmatched: 9. Germline CDR1 reads LNHNV; CDR2 reads YYDKDF (reference sequence). The CDR3 totals 19 residues.

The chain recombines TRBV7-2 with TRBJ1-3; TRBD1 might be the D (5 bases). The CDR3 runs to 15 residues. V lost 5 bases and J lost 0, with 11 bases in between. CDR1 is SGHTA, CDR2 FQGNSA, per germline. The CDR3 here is CASSLLGGSGNTIYF. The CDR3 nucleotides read TGTGCCAGCAGCCTTTTGGGGGGCTCTGGAAACACCATATATTTT. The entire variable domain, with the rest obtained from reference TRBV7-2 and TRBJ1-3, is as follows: GAGVSQSPSNKVTEKGKDVELRCDPISGHTALYWYRQSLGQGLEFLIYFQGNSAPDKSGLPSDRFSAERTGGSVSTLTIQRTQQEDSAVYLCASSLLGGSGNTIYFGEGSWLTVV.

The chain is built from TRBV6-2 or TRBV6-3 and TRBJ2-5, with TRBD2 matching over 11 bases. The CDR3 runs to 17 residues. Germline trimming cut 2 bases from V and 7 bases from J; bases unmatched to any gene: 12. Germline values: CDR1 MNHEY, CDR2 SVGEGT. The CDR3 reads CASSYATSGRAYLTQYF. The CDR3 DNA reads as TGTGCCAGCAGTTACGCAACTAGCGGGAGAGCCTATTTGACCCAGTACTTC.

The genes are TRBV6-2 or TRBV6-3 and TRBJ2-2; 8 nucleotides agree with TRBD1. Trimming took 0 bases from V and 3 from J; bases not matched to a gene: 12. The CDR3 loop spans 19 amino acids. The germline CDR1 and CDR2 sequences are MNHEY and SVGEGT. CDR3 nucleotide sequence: TGTGCCAGCAGTTACTCGTTAGAGGGGACAGGCGGGTACACCGGGGAGCTGTTTTTT. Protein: CASSYSLEGTGGYTGELFF.

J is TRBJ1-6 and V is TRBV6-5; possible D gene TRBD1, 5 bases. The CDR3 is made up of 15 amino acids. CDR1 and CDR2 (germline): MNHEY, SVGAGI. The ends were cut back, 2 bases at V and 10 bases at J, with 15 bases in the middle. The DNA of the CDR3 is TGTGCCAGCAGTTACCAGGGCAGAGGTCACTCACCCCTCCACTTT. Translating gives CASSYQGRGHSPLHF.

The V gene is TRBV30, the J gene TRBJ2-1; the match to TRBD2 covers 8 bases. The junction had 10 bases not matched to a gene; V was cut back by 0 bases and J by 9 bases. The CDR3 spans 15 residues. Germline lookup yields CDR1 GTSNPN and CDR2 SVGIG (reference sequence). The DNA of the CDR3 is TGTGCCTGGAGTGTACTTGGAGCGGGAGAAGGTGAGCAGTTCTTC. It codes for CAWSVLGAGEGEQFF.

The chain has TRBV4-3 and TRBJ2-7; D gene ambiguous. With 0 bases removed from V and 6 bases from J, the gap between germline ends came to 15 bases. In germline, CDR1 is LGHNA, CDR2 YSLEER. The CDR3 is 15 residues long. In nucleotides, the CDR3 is TGCGCCAGCAGCCAAGAAAGACATTCCGCCGGCGAGCAGTACTTC. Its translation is CASSQERHSAGEQYF.

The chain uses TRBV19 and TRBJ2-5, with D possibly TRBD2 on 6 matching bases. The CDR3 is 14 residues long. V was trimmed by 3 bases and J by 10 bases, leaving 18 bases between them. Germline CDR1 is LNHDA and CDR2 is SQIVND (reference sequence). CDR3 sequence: CASSMGRETEGQYF. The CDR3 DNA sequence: TGTGCCAGTAGTATGGGCCGGGAGACAGAGGGCCAGTACTTC.

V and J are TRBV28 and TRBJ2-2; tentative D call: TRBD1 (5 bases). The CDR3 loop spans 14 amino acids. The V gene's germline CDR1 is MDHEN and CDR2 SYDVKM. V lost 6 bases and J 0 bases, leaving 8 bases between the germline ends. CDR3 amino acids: CASRGRTNTGELFF. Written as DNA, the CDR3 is TGTGCCAGCAGGGGGCGTACGAACACCGGGGAGCTGTTTTTT.

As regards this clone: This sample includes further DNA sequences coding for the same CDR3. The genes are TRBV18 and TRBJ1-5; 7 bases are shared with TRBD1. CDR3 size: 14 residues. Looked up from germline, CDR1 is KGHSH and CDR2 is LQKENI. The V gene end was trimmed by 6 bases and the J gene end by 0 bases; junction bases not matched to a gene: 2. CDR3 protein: CASSRGYSNQPQHF. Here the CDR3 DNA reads TGTGCCAGCTCCAGGGGGTATAGCAATCAGCCCCAGCATTTT.

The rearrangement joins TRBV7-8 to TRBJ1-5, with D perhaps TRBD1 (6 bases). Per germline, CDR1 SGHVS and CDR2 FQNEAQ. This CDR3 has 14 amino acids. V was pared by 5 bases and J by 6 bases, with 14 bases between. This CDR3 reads CASSLVGGRQPQHF. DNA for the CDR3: TGTGCCAGCAGCCTGGTGGGGGGGCGTCAGCCCCAGCATTTT.